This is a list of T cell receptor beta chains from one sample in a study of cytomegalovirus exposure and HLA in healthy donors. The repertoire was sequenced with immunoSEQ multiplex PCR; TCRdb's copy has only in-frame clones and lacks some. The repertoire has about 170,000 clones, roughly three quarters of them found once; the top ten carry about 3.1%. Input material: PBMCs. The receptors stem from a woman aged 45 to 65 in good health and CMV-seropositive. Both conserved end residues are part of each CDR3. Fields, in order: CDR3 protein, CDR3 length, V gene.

CDR3aa: CASSRGQGAGNSPLHF
len: 16
v_gene: TRBV4-1

CDR3aa: CASSVPSGNNEQFF
len: 14
v_gene: TRBV11-3

CDR3aa: CSVERAGGYTEAFF
len: 14
v_gene: TRBV29-1

CDR3aa: CASSLGPQGSGNTIYF
len: 16
v_gene: TRBV7-2

CDR3aa: CASSQDPWGRGYNEQFF
len: 17
v_gene: TRBV4-2

CDR3aa: CASSEGFLSYEQYF
len: 14
v_gene: TRBV6-1

CDR3aa: CASSGQGLTGELFF
len: 14
v_gene: TRBV2

CDR3aa: CASSRSQDEGYGYTF
len: 15
v_gene: TRBV4-1

CDR3aa: CASSLDHRGWNTEAFF
len: 16
v_gene: TRBV7-9

CDR3aa: CAWTQKDRLSITGELFF
len: 17
v_gene: TRBV30

CDR3aa: CASSQDRKREAFF
len: 13
v_gene: TRBV4-3

CDR3aa: CASSWTSGTNYNEQFF
len: 16
v_gene: TRBV5-1

CDR3aa: CASRNRGTVDEQYF
len: 14
v_gene: TRBV6-6

CDR3aa: CASRPTYENTEAFF
len: 14
v_gene: TRBV18

CDR3aa: CASSPTGTSGAVDTQYF
len: 17
v_gene: TRBV4-1

CDR3aa: CASSPYADRGLGYTF
len: 15
v_gene: TRBV27

CDR3aa: CASSQDLGDRGENTEAFF
len: 18
v_gene: TRBV4-3